The rows below give T cell receptor beta chains drawn from one sample of a study of cytotoxic CD8 clonotypes in ibrutinib-treated CLL. The repertoire was sequenced with immunoSEQ multiplex PCR; TCRdb's copy has only in-frame clones and lacks some. The sample yields about 160,000 clones, approximately 77% seen once. This sample comprised PBMCs, obtained after 12 months of ibrutinib treatment. The receptors were gathered from a human donor with chronic lymphocytic leukemia. Both conserved end residues are part of each CDR3. Each record gives: D gene, clone size, V gene, J gene, CDR3 protein, CDR3 DNA. D genes are given only for firm matches. Clone size is stated in some rows and not others, as once, few, many or a class when expanded.

TRBD1	-	TRBV30	TRBJ1-6	CAWSDPGQAQLLLHF	TGTGCCTGGAGTGATCCGGGACAGGCCCAGCTTCTCCTCCACTTT
-	-	TRBV20-1	TRBJ2-1	CSASISNEQFF	TGCAGTGCTAGTATCAGCAATGAGCAGTTCTTC
TRBD2	-	TRBV2	TRBJ2-3	CASRGLAVTDTQYF	TGTGCCAGCAGGGGACTAGCAGTCACAGATACGCAGTATTTT
-	once	TRBV4-1	TRBJ1-2	CASSQDRYGVGYTF	TGCGCCAGCAGCCAAGATAGGTACGGGGTCGGCTACACCTTC
-	-	TRBV14	TRBJ2-1	CASSPPKWAGKVWDEQFF	TGTGCCAGCAGCCCACCAAAGTGGGCGGGAAAAGTTTGGGATGAGCAGTTCTTC
-	-	TRBV27	TRBJ1-1	CASSLTPTGRAEAFF	TGTGCCAGCAGCCTAACCCCTACAGGGAGGGCTGAAGCTTTCTTT
TRBD2	-	TRBV15	TRBJ2-7	CATSRGSGRLDEQYF	TGTGCCACCAGCAGAGGTAGCGGGAGGCTCGACGAGCAGTACTTC
-	few	TRBV28	TRBJ1-2	CASSESYGYTF	TGTGCCAGCAGTGAGAGCTATGGCTACACCTTC
-	-	TRBV20-1	TRBJ2-5	CSARDRSPQYF	TGCAGTGCTAGAGATCGGTCACCCCAGTACTTC
-	-	TRBV12-5	TRBJ2-7	CASGPTSRDSGSYEQYF	TGTGCTAGTGGGCCCACCTCAAGGGACTCTGGCTCCTACGAGCAGTACTTC
-	-	TRBV6-1	TRBJ1-5	CAGAVGNQPQHF	TGTGCCGGTGCTGTTGGCAATCAGCCCCAGCATTTT
-	-	TRBV27	TRBJ2-5	CASSFRARETQYF	TGTGCCAGCAGTTTTAGGGCTCGGGAGACCCAGTACTTC
TRBD2	-	TRBV10-3	TRBJ2-5	CAISPSGGAETQYF	TGTGCCATCAGCCCTAGCGGGGGGGCAGAGACCCAGTACTTC
-	-	TRBV30	TRBJ1-1	CAWSVMGGLGTEAFF	TGTGCCTGGAGTGTAATGGGGGGGTTAGGCACTGAAGCTTTCTTT
-	-	TRBV5-1	TRBJ2-3	CASSLWTARDTQYF	TGCGCCAGCAGCTTGTGGACTGCCCGAGATACGCAGTATTTT
TRBD2	-	TRBV11-3	TRBJ2-1	CASSSSAGGRNEQFF	TGTGCCAGCAGCTCCTCAGCGGGAGGGAGGAATGAGCAGTTCTTC
TRBD1	-	TRBV27	TRBJ1-2	CASSLGTGDPYTYTF	TGTGCCAGCAGTCTAGGGACAGGGGATCCGTACACCTACACCTTC
-	-	TRBV6-6	TRBJ1-5	CASTDPLGDQPQHF	TGTGCCAGCACCGACCCGCTGGGGGATCAGCCCCAGCATTTT
TRBD1	-	TRBV2	TRBJ1-4	CASRGGTVREKLFF	TGTGCCAGCAGAGGCGGGACAGTTAGGGAAAAACTGTTTTTT
TRBD1	-	TRBV23-1	TRBJ2-6	CASSQSGQLNSGANVLTF	TGCGCCAGCAGTCAATCGGGACAGCTCAACTCTGGGGCCAACGTCCTGACTTTC
-	-	TRBV5-4	TRBJ2-7	CASSLVGRTRGEQYF	TGTGCCAGCAGCTTGGTCGGGAGGACCAGGGGCGAGCAGTACTTC
-	-	TRBV28	TRBJ1-3	CASSFQRSSSGNTIYF	TGTGCCAGCAGTTTTCAGAGGTCGAGCTCTGGAAACACCATATATTTT
-	-	TRBV19	TRBJ2-4	CASSIRENIQYF	TGTGCCAGTAGTATAAGGGAAAACATTCAGTACTTC
TRBD1	-	TRBV7-2	TRBJ1-4	CASSLGFKGALGEKLFF	TGTGCCAGCAGCTTAGGATTTAAGGGGGCGCTTGGGGAAAAACTGTTTTTT
-	-	TRBV4-2	TRBJ1-5	CASSQGQSNQPQHF	TGTGCCAGCAGCCAAGGACAGAGCAATCAGCCCCAGCATTTT
TRBD1	-	TRBV28	TRBJ2-7	CASSPGGQGYEQYF	TGTGCCAGCAGCCCCGGGGGACAGGGTTACGAGCAGTACTTC
TRBD2	-	TRBV27	TRBJ2-7	CASSLKTSGSYEQYF	TGTGCCAGCAGTTTAAAGACTAGCGGCTCCTACGAGCAGTACTTC
-	-	TRBV10-3	TRBJ1-2	CAISSTGDGYTF	TGTGCCATCAGCTCCACCGGAGATGGCTACACCTTC
-	once	TRBV5-5	TRBJ1-1	CASSANVPGTNTEAFF	TGTGCCAGCAGCGCCAACGTGCCGGGGACGAACACTGAAGCTTTCTTT
-	-	TRBV7-3	TRBJ2-1	CASSLNIGGGGNEQFF	TGTGCCAGCAGCTTAAATATTGGGGGCGGAGGGAATGAGCAGTTCTTC
-	-	TRBV19	TRBJ2-7	CASSTSGIYTGEQYF	TGTGCCAGTAGTACGTCCGGGATCTACACAGGCGAGCAGTACTTC
-	-	TRBV7-2	TRBJ2-7	CASSRTDWSSYEQYF	TGTGCCAGCAGCCGGACAGACTGGAGCTCCTACGAGCAGTACTTC
TRBD2	-	TRBV18	TRBJ2-7	CASSPRNAATSGYEQYF	TGTGCCAGCTCACCACGGAACGCCGCGACTAGCGGCTACGAGCAGTACTTC
-	few	TRBV5-1	TRBJ2-7	CASSLRAGRTSYEQYF	TGCGCCAGCAGCTTGCGGGCGGGGCGGACTTCCTACGAGCAGTACTTC
TRBD1	-	TRBV5-1	TRBJ1-4	CASSLAPGQGNEKLFF	TGCGCCAGCAGCTTGGCCCCGGGACAGGGGAACGAAAAACTGTTTTTT
-	-	TRBV5-8	TRBJ1-1	CAAGGWATEAFF	TGTGCCGCGGGGGGTTGGGCCACTGAAGCTTTCTTT
TRBD1	-	TRBV30	TRBJ1-1	CAWRDRVRTEAFF	TGTGCCTGGAGGGACAGGGTCCGCACTGAAGCTTTCTTT
-	-	TRBV27	TRBJ1-5	CASSLRSVIEKSNQPQHF	TGTGCCAGCAGTTTGCGTTCCGTAATCGAAAAAAGCAATCAGCCCCAGCATTTT
-	once	TRBV28	TRBJ2-1	CASSTGYYNEQFF	TGTGCCAGCAGTACAGGGTACTACAATGAGCAGTTCTTC